The present TCR beta chain was sequenced within a study of post-analysis software for immune sequencing data. Built from TCR beta cDNA, the libraries had unique molecular identifiers in them. From the PCR reads, TCRdb called clonotypes with MiXCR, one entry per CDR3 protein. Of hundreds of thousands of distinct CDR3 sequences listed, roughly 30% were seen once; the top ten hold roughly 0.54%. With respect to this clonotype: The antigen is unknown. The junction and the germline gene differ at one end; a read error may be behind it.

Germline-derived CDR1 and CDR2 are LGHNA and YNFKEQ. The CDR3 consists of 14 residues. Overall study findings and caveats: Among 5 or 6 TRBV segments more frequent in patients than controls were TRBV5-6, TRBV5-1 and TRBV20-1.

The specimen was blood. This clonotype was sampled from a girl under 18 with multiple sclerosis. The V call is TRBV4-2, the J call TRBJ2-5, with D possibly TRBD1 on 5 matching bases. The last part of the DNA fits TRBJ2-7 better; the J call may be wrong. CDR3 DNA sequence: TGTGCCAGCAACCAAGGGGTTGGCAGCTACGAGCAGTACTTC. Translated: CASNQGVGSYEQYF.